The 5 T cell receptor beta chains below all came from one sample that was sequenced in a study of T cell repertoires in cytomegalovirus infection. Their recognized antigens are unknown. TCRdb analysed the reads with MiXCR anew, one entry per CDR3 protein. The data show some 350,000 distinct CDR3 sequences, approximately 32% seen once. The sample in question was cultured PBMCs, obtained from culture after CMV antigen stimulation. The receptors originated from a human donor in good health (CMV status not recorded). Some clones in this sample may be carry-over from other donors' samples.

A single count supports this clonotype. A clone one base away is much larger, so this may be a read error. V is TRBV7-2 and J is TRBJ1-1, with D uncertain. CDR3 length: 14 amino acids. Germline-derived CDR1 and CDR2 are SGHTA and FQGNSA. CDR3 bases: TGTGCCAGCAGCTTAGGACCGATGAACGCTGAAGCTTTCTTT. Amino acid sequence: CASSLGPMNAEAFF. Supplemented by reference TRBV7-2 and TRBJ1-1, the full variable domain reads GAGVSQSPSNKVTEKGKDVELRCDPISGHTALYWYRQSLGQGLEFLIYFQGNSAPDKSGLPSDRFSAERTGGSVSTLTIQRTQQEDSAVYLCASSLGPMNAEAFFGQGTRLTVV.

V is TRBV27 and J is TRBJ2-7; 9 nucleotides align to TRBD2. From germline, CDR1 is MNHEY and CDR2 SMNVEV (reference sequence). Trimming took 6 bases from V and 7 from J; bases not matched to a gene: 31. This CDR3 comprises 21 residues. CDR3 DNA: TGTGCCAGCAGCTTTAGTGGGGGAGCTAGCGCGGGAGGGCCTTCCCCTCGAGAGCAGTACTTC. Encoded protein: CASSFSGGASAGGPSPREQYF.

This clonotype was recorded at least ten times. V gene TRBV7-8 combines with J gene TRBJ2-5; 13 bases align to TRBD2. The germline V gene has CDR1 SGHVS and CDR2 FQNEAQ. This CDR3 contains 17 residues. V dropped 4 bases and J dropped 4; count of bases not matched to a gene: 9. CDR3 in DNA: TGTGCCAGCAGCTCGACTAGCGGGGGGACCGGGGGAGAGACCCAGTACTTC. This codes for CASSSTSGGTGGETQYF.

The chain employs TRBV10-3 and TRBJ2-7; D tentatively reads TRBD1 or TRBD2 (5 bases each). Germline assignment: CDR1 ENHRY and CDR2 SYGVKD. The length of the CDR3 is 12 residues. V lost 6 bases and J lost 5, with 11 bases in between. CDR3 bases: TGTGCCATCAGGGGGGAGACTAACGAGCAGTACTTC. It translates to CAIRGETNEQYF.

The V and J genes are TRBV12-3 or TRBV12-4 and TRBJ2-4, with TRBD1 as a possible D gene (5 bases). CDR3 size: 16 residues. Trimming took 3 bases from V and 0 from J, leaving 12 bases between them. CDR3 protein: CASSFRQTLAKNIQYF. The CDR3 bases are TGTGCCAGCAGTTTCCGACAGACCCTAGCCAAAAACATTCAGTACTTC.